A selection of T cell receptor beta chains follows, all from one sample in a study of blood T cell repertoires in COVID-19. Clones were sequenced by immunoSEQ multiplex PCR, and TCRdb holds only the in-frame ones, with some missing. The data contain around 130,000 clones, 80% to 85% of them singletons. Material for sequencing was PBMCs or T cells enriched from blood (not recorded which). These receptors were collected from a woman aged 25 to 39 who had recovered from COVID-19. Both conserved end residues are part of each CDR3. The order of the fields is clone size, V gene, CDR3 length, D gene, J gene, CDR3 protein, CDR3 DNA. The D gene is left open where the match is weak. A clone size is listed for some rows: how often the clone was seen (once, few, many), or a class if it is expanded.

abundance: once; v_gene: TRBV7-8; len: 14; d_gene: NA; j_gene: TRBJ2-7; CDR3aa: CASSPRTVSYEQYF; CDR3nt: TGTGCCAGCAGCCCTCGGACAGTTTCCTACGAGCAGTACTTC
abundance: NA; v_gene: TRBV6-2/TRBV6-3; len: 14; d_gene: TRBD1; j_gene: TRBJ2-1; CDR3aa: CASSYRDSYNEQFF; CDR3nt: TGTGCCAGCAGTTACCGGGACAGTTACAATGAGCAGTTCTTC
abundance: NA; v_gene: TRBV29-1; len: 12; d_gene: NA; j_gene: TRBJ1-1; CDR3aa: CSVGRSNTEAFF; CDR3nt: TGCAGCGTTGGCAGATCGAACACTGAAGCTTTCTTT
abundance: NA; v_gene: TRBV3-1/TRBV3-2; len: 17; d_gene: TRBD2; j_gene: TRBJ2-7; CDR3aa: CASSQGLAGGPKYEQYF; CDR3nt: TGTGCCAGCAGCCAAGGACTAGCGGGAGGGCCTAAATACGAGCAGTACTTC
abundance: NA; v_gene: TRBV7-2; len: 17; d_gene: TRBD2; j_gene: TRBJ2-7; CDR3aa: CASSSGGSGRTSYEQYF; CDR3nt: TGTGCCAGCAGTTCGGGCGGGAGCGGGAGGACGTCCTACGAGCAGTACTTC
abundance: once; v_gene: TRBV27; len: 15; d_gene: NA; j_gene: TRBJ1-5; CDR3aa: CASKRERRGNQPQHF; CDR3nt: TGTGCCAGCAAGAGGGAACGGAGGGGAAATCAGCCCCAGCATTTT
abundance: NA; v_gene: TRBV6-2/TRBV6-3; len: 13; d_gene: NA; j_gene: TRBJ1-5; CDR3aa: CASSYREDQPQHF; CDR3nt: TGTGCCAGCAGTTACAGGGAGGACCAGCCCCAGCATTTT
abundance: NA; v_gene: TRBV7-2; len: 14; d_gene: NA; j_gene: TRBJ1-2; CDR3aa: CASSEPPRDYGYTF; CDR3nt: TGTGCCAGCAGTGAGCCCCCGAGGGACTATGGCTACACCTTC
abundance: NA; v_gene: TRBV29-1; len: 12; d_gene: NA; j_gene: TRBJ1-2; CDR3aa: CSVAQGNYGYTF; CDR3nt: TGCAGCGTCGCACAGGGAAACTATGGCTACACCTTC
abundance: NA; v_gene: TRBV3-1/TRBV3-2; len: 16; d_gene: NA; j_gene: TRBJ1-1; CDR3aa: CASSQDRGRMNTEAFF; CDR3nt: TGTGCCAGCAGCCAAGATAGGGGCAGAATGAACACTGAAGCTTTCTTT
abundance: NA; v_gene: TRBV7-9; len: 13; d_gene: NA; j_gene: TRBJ2-7; CDR3aa: CASSVVTAGEQYF; CDR3nt: TGTGCCAGCAGCGTCGTCACAGCGGGCGAGCAGTACTTC
abundance: NA; v_gene: TRBV6-5; len: 15; d_gene: TRBD1; j_gene: TRBJ2-7; CDR3aa: CASTAGQGGSYEQYF; CDR3nt: TGTGCCAGCACCGCGGGACAGGGGGGTTCCTACGAGCAGTACTTC
abundance: NA; v_gene: TRBV27; len: 15; d_gene: TRBD1; j_gene: TRBJ1-2; CDR3aa: CASSSPGQGVYGYTF; CDR3nt: TGTGCCAGCAGTTCACCGGGACAGGGGGTCTATGGCTACACCTTC
abundance: NA; v_gene: TRBV30; len: 11; d_gene: NA; j_gene: TRBJ1-6; CDR3aa: CAWSEFSPLHF; CDR3nt: TGTGCCTGGAGCGAGTTTTCACCCCTCCACTTT
abundance: NA; v_gene: TRBV30; len: 16; d_gene: NA; j_gene: TRBJ2-5; CDR3aa: CAWSVHWGQVGETQYF; CDR3nt: TGTGCCTGGAGTGTACATTGGGGGCAAGTTGGGGAGACCCAGTACTTC
abundance: NA; v_gene: TRBV27; len: 16; d_gene: TRBD1; j_gene: TRBJ1-1; CDR3aa: CASSLSGTVGNTEAFF; CDR3nt: TGTGCCAGCAGTTTATCGGGGACAGTGGGTAACACTGAAGCTTTCTTT
abundance: NA; v_gene: TRBV13; len: 18; d_gene: TRBD1; j_gene: TRBJ1-1; CDR3aa: CASSDTRLDTGGNTEAFF; CDR3nt: TGTGCCAGCAGCGACACCCGGTTGGATACAGGGGGAAACACTGAAGCTTTCTTT
abundance: NA; v_gene: TRBV2; len: 16; d_gene: TRBD1; j_gene: TRBJ2-3; CDR3aa: CASTRDRGWGTDTQYF; CDR3nt: TGTGCCAGCACTCGGGACAGGGGTTGGGGGACAGATACGCAGTATTTT
abundance: NA; v_gene: TRBV27; len: 15; d_gene: TRBD1; j_gene: TRBJ1-4; CDR3aa: CASNRGQGKKEKLFF; CDR3nt: TGTGCCAGCAATAGAGGACAGGGTAAGAAGGAAAAACTGTTTTTT
abundance: NA; v_gene: TRBV2; len: 15; d_gene: NA; j_gene: TRBJ1-2; CDR3aa: CASGGVDGWYYGYTF; CDR3nt: TGTGCCAGCGGAGGGGTGGATGGCTGGTACTATGGCTACACCTTC
abundance: NA; v_gene: TRBV4-2; len: 12; d_gene: NA; j_gene: TRBJ2-1; CDR3aa: CASAGVNNEQFF; CDR3nt: TGTGCCAGCGCCGGGGTAAACAATGAGCAGTTCTTC
abundance: NA; v_gene: TRBV19; len: 14; d_gene: NA; j_gene: TRBJ1-1; CDR3aa: CASSIGSWNTEAFF; CDR3nt: TGTGCCAGTAGTATAGGGAGTTGGAACACTGAAGCTTTCTTT
abundance: NA; v_gene: TRBV6-5; len: 15; d_gene: TRBD1; j_gene: TRBJ2-1; CDR3aa: CASSSLGQGYNEQFF; CDR3nt: TGTGCCAGCAGTTCCCTCGGACAGGGGTACAATGAGCAGTTCTTC
abundance: NA; v_gene: TRBV19; len: 14; d_gene: TRBD1; j_gene: TRBJ1-1; CDR3aa: CASSREGARREAFF; CDR3nt: TGTGCCAGTAGTCGAGAGGGGGCGCGAAGGGAAGCTTTCTTT
abundance: NA; v_gene: TRBV5-5; len: 14; d_gene: NA; j_gene: TRBJ1-1; CDR3aa: CASRVRPQGTEAFF; CDR3nt: TGTGCCAGCAGGGTGCGCCCGCAGGGCACTGAAGCTTTCTTT
abundance: NA; v_gene: TRBV6-6; len: 13; d_gene: NA; j_gene: TRBJ1-1; CDR3aa: CASSRGVNTEAFF; CDR3nt: TGTGCCAGCAGTCGCGGTGTCAACACTGAAGCTTTCTTT
abundance: NA; v_gene: TRBV7-2; len: 13; d_gene: NA; j_gene: TRBJ1-6; CDR3aa: CASSSSHNSPLHF; CDR3nt: TGTGCCAGCAGCTCCTCCCATAATTCACCCCTCCACTTT
abundance: few; v_gene: TRBV7-8; len: 16; d_gene: TRBD2; j_gene: TRBJ2-2; CDR3aa: CASRRGLAVTSGELFF; CDR3nt: TGTGCCAGCAGGCGGGGACTAGCGGTAACCTCCGGGGAGCTGTTTTTT
abundance: once; v_gene: TRBV24-1; len: 15; d_gene: TRBD1; j_gene: TRBJ1-5; CDR3aa: CATSDTGTGNQPQHF; CDR3nt: TGTGCCACCAGTGATACCGGGACAGGGAATCAGCCCCAGCATTTT
abundance: NA; v_gene: TRBV6-5; len: 14; d_gene: NA; j_gene: TRBJ2-6; CDR3aa: CASTRSLGANVLTF; CDR3nt: TGTGCCTCAACCCGGAGTTTGGGGGCCAACGTCCTGACTTTC
abundance: once; v_gene: TRBV4-1; len: 12; d_gene: NA; j_gene: TRBJ2-7; CDR3aa: CASSQGAAEQYF; CDR3nt: TGCGCCAGCAGCCAAGGAGCAGCGGAGCAGTACTTC
abundance: NA; v_gene: TRBV25-1; len: 15; d_gene: TRBD2; j_gene: TRBJ2-5; CDR3aa: CASSAGLAGLETQYF; CDR3nt: TGTGCCAGCAGCGCCGGACTAGCGGGTTTGGAGACCCAGTACTTC
abundance: NA; v_gene: TRBV5-1; len: 12; d_gene: NA; j_gene: TRBJ2-1; CDR3aa: CASSLTGFEQFF; CDR3nt: TGCGCCAGCAGCTTAACGGGTTTTGAGCAGTTCTTC
abundance: NA; v_gene: TRBV28; len: 15; d_gene: TRBD1; j_gene: TRBJ1-1; CDR3aa: CASSLGRTGYTEAFF; CDR3nt: TGTGCCAGCAGTTTGGGCCGGACAGGGTACACTGAAGCTTTCTTT
abundance: NA; v_gene: TRBV18; len: 16; d_gene: NA; j_gene: TRBJ1-1; CDR3aa: CASSPLQGGANTEAFF; CDR3nt: TGTGCCAGCTCACCACTCCAAGGAGGGGCGAACACTGAAGCTTTCTTT
abundance: NA; v_gene: TRBV5-1; len: 15; d_gene: NA; j_gene: TRBJ1-6; CDR3aa: CASSLPTPYNSPLHF; CDR3nt: TGCGCCAGCAGCCTCCCGACACCGTATAATTCACCCCTCCACTTT
abundance: NA; v_gene: TRBV27; len: 17; d_gene: NA; j_gene: TRBJ2-6; CDR3aa: CASSPLSVHSGANVLTF; CDR3nt: TGTGCCAGCAGCCCCCTTTCGGTCCACTCTGGGGCCAACGTCCTGACTTTC
abundance: NA; v_gene: TRBV2; len: 17; d_gene: NA; j_gene: TRBJ1-5; CDR3aa: CASSAEQGRSFNQPQHF; CDR3nt: TGTGCCAGCAGCGCGGAACAGGGACGATCCTTCAATCAGCCCCAGCATTTT
abundance: NA; v_gene: TRBV28; len: 14; d_gene: NA; j_gene: TRBJ2-5; CDR3aa: CASSSGQGHETQYF; CDR3nt: TGTGCCAGCAGTTCAGGCCAGGGCCACGAGACCCAGTACTTC
abundance: NA; v_gene: TRBV28; len: 14; d_gene: NA; j_gene: TRBJ1-5; CDR3aa: CASTTAGNRQPQHF; CDR3nt: TGTGCCAGCACCACCGCAGGGAATAGGCAGCCCCAGCATTTT
abundance: NA; v_gene: TRBV10-3; len: 14; d_gene: NA; j_gene: TRBJ2-1; CDR3aa: CAISESLVSNEQFF; CDR3nt: TGTGCCATCAGTGAGTCCCTAGTTTCTAATGAGCAGTTCTTC
abundance: NA; v_gene: TRBV29-1; len: 15; d_gene: NA; j_gene: TRBJ1-2; CDR3aa: CSVEDQSSLLGGYTF; CDR3nt: TGCAGCGTTGAAGATCAAAGCTCCCTGCTAGGAGGCTACACCTTC
abundance: NA; v_gene: TRBV7-9; len: 14; d_gene: NA; j_gene: TRBJ2-1; CDR3aa: CASSLMAAPGEQFF; CDR3nt: TGTGCCAGCAGCTTAATGGCGGCCCCCGGTGAGCAGTTCTTC